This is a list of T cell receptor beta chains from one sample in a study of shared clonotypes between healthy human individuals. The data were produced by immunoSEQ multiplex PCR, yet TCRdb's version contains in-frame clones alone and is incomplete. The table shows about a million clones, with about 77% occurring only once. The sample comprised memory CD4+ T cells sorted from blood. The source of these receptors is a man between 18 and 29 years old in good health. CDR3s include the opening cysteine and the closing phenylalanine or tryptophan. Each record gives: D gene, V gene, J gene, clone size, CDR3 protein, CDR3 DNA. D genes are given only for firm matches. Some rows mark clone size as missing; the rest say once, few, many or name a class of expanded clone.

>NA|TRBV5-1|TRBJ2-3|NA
CASSSGQILTDTQYF
TGCGCCAGCAGCTCTGGACAGATACTAACAGATACGCAGTATTTT
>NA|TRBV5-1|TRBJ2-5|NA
CASSLDPGPVQETQYF
TGCGCCAGCAGCTTGGATCCGGGCCCAGTCCAAGAGACCCAGTACTTC
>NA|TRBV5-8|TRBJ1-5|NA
CASSLGSSIQGNQPQHF
TGTGCCAGCAGCTTGGGGTCGTCGATCCAGGGCAATCAGCCCCAGCATTTT
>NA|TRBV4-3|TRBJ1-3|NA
CASSYSGNTIYF
TGCGCCAGCAGCTACTCAGGAAACACCATATATTTT
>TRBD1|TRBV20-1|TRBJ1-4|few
CSARRDSLFF
TGCAGTGCCCGCCGGGACAGTCTGTTTTTT
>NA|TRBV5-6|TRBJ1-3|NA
CASRSGTGNTIYF
TGTGCCAGCAGGTCCGGGACCGGAAACACCATATATTTT
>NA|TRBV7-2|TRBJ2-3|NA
CASSLGPVQGSTDTQYF
TGTGCCAGCAGCTTAGGCCCAGTTCAGGGTAGCACAGATACGCAGTATTTT
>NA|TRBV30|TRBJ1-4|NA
CAWSRRETLEKLFF
TGTGCCTGGAGTAGGAGGGAGACCCTTGAAAAACTGTTTTTT
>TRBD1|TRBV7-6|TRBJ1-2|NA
CASSSSPRDRVYGYTF
TGTGCCAGCAGCTCCTCACCACGGGACAGGGTTTATGGCTACACCTTC
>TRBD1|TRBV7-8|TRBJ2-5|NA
CASTPKVDRDDSIQYF
TGTGCCAGCACCCCAAAAGTGGACAGGGATGACAGCATCCAGTACTTC
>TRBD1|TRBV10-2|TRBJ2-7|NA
CASSPGQVLYEQYF
TGCGCCAGCAGTCCGGGACAGGTTCTCTACGAGCAGTACTTC
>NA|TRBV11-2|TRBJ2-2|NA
CASSSPITGELFF
TGTGCCAGCAGCTCACCGATCACCGGGGAGCTGTTTTTT
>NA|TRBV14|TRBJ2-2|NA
CASGNHVGTQLTGELFF
TGTGCCAGCGGAAATCACGTGGGGACACAGCTCACCGGGGAGCTGTTTTTT
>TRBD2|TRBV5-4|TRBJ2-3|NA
CASSLAASGRDTQYF
TGTGCCAGCAGCTTGGCCGCTAGCGGGAGAGATACGCAGTATTTT
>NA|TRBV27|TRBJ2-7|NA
CASSLSGSYEQYF
TGTGCCAGCAGTTTATCCGGTAGCTACGAGCAGTACTTC
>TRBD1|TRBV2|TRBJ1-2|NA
CASSESNPGQGYGYTF
TGTGCCAGCAGTGAGTCAAACCCGGGACAGGGTTATGGCTACACCTTC
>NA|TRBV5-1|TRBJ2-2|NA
CASSSAPYTGELFF
TGCGCCAGCAGCTCGGCCCCCTACACCGGGGAGCTGTTTTTT
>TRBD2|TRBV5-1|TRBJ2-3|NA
CASSLPSGRGVLSTDTQYF
TGCGCCAGCAGCTTACCTAGCGGGAGAGGGGTATTGAGCACAGATACGCAGTATTTT
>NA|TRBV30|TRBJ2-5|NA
CAWSVGGSSQETQYF
TGTGCCTGGAGTGTTGGGGGTTCTTCTCAAGAGACCCAGTACTTC
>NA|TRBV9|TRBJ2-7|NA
CASSGAGVSEQYF
TGTGCCAGCAGCGGAGCAGGGGTTTCCGAGCAGTACTTC
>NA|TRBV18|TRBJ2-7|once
CASSPGAPSYEQYF
TGTGCCAGCTCACCCGGGGCTCCTTCCTACGAGCAGTACTTC
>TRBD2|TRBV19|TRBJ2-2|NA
CASSGLAGDRTGELFF
TGTGCCAGTAGCGGACTAGCGGGGGATCGAACCGGGGAGCTGTTTTTT
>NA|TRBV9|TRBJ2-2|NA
CASSAFGELFF
TGTGCCAGCAGCGCATTCGGGGAGCTGTTTTTT
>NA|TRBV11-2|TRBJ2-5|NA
CASSLARTGETQYF
TGTGCCAGCAGCTTAGCCAGGACTGGCGAGACCCAGTACTTC
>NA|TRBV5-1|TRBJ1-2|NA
CASSLSDWNRGYTF
TGCGCCAGCAGCTTGTCCGATTGGAATCGTGGCTACACCTTC
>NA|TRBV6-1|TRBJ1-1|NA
CASSDGGSTEAFF
TGTGCCAGCAGTGACGGAGGGAGCACTGAAGCTTTCTTT
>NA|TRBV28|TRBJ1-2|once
CASSLTLRQSYGYTF
TGTGCCAGCAGTTTAACGTTACGGCAAAGCTATGGCTACACCTTC
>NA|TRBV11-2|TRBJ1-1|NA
CASSLRTLEGTEAFF
TGTGCCAGCAGCCTTCGAACGTTAGAGGGTACTGAAGCTTTCTTT
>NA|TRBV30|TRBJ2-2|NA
CAWRGPSDTGELFF
TGTGCCTGGAGGGGCCCATCCGACACCGGGGAGCTGTTTTTT
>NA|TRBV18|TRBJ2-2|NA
CASSPLGGELFF
TGTGCCAGCTCTCCGCTCGGCGGGGAGCTGTTTTTT
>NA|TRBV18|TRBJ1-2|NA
CASSRYKAGTFFGGYTF
TGTGCCAGCTCACGATATAAGGCCGGGACCTTCTTTGGGGGCTACACCTTC
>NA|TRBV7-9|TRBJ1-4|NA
CASSLEGGGEKLFF
TGTGCCAGCAGCTTAGAAGGGGGAGGGGAAAAACTGTTTTTT
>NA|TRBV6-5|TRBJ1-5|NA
CASSYREANNQPQHF
TGTGCCAGCAGTTACAGGGAGGCCAACAATCAGCCCCAGCATTTT
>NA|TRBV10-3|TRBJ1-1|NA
CAISRERTEAFF
TGTGCCATCTCCCGTGAGAGGACTGAAGCTTTCTTT
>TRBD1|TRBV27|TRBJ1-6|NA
CASSRDSILNSPLHF
TGTGCCAGCAGCCGGGACAGTATACTGAATTCACCCCTCCACTTT
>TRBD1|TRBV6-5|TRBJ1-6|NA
CASSWDSWNSPLHF
TGTGCCAGCAGCTGGGACAGTTGGAATTCACCCCTCCACTTT
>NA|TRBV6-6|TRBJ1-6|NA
CASSLPSGRVDSPLHF
TGTGCCAGCAGCCTCCCCTCGGGCCGCGTTGATTCACCCCTCCACTTT
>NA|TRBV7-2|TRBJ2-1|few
CASSFYRDEQFF
TGTGCCAGCAGCTTTTACCGCGATGAGCAGTTCTTC
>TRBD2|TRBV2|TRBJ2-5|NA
CASSEAERGGMSQYF
TGTGCCAGCAGTGAAGCGGAGCGGGGGGGGATGAGCCAGTACTTC
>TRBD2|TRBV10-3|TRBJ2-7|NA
CAISDSRGTYEQYF
TGTGCCATCAGTGACTCGCGGGGGACCTACGAGCAGTACTTC
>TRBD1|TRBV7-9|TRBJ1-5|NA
CASSPSSGAGGGGQPQHF
TGTGCCAGCAGCCCGAGCTCTGGGGCAGGGGGCGGTGGTCAGCCCCAGCATTTT
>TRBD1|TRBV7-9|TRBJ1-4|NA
CASSPLTTGGGKLFF
TGTGCCAGCAGCCCGTTAACAACAGGGGGAGGAAAACTGTTTTTT
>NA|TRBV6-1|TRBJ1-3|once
CASRPDGPSGNTIYF
TGTGCCAGCAGGCCGGACGGACCCTCTGGAAACACCATATATTTT
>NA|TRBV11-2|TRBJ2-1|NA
CASSLMGERNEQFF
TGTGCCAGCAGCTTAATGGGCGAAAGGAATGAGCAGTTCTTC
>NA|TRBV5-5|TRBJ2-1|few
CASSPHTDTSQFF
TGTGCCAGCAGCCCGCACACGGACACCTCGCAGTTCTTC
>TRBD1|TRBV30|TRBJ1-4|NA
CAWSSGTGNEKLFF
TGTGCCTGGAGCTCCGGGACAGGGAACGAAAAACTGTTTTTT
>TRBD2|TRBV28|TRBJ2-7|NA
CASSLSGLAGPQYF
TGTGCCAGCAGTTTGTCGGGACTAGCGGGGCCCCAGTACTTC
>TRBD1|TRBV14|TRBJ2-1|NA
CASSQGQMAVSEQFF
TGTGCCAGCAGCCAGGGACAGATGGCAGTTAGTGAGCAGTTCTTC
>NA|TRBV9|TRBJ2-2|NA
CASSVAASTGELFF
TGTGCCAGCAGCGTAGCTGCATCGACCGGGGAGCTGTTTTTT
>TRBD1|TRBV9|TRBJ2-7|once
CASSGEGTVFGREPYEQYF
TGTGCCAGCAGCGGCGAGGGGACAGTATTCGGCCGGGAACCCTACGAGCAGTACTTC
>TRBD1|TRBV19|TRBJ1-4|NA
CASSYPGQGGKLFF
TGTGCCAGTAGTTACCCGGGACAGGGAGGAAAACTGTTTTTT
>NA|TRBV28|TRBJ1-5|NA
CASRSGQPNQPQHF
TGTGCCAGCAGAAGTGGACAGCCCAATCAGCCCCAGCATTTT
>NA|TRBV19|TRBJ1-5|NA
CASSIRGDQPQHF
TGTGCCAGTAGTATAAGGGGTGATCAGCCCCAGCATTTT
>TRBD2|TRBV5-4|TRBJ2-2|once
CASSRASGKQSGELFF
TGTGCCAGCAGCCGGGCTAGCGGGAAACAATCCGGGGAGCTGTTTTTT